The source of this TCR beta chain is a study of CD8+ T cells in alopecia areata. The study's findings and limits: Scalp samples also yield sequences of resident alphabeta T cells from normal skin. The study found TCR sharing across patients less clear than in mice, possibly for HLA reasons.

Extracted RNA was reverse transcribed, and the resulting cDNA served as sequencing template. Here immunoSEQ multiplex PCR was the method, and the copy in TCRdb shows in-frame clones only, minus some. The data contain more than 200,000 clones, around two thirds of them singletons. Notes on this clone: Its antigen remains unidentified.

Trimming cost V 5 bases and J 0 bases, with 14 bases left between them. Germline V gene sequence: CDR1 SGHTA, CDR2 FQGTGA. This CDR3 is 17 amino acids long. Lesional scalp punch biopsies and peripheral blood were collected from alopecia areata patients. The chain couples TRBV7-3 to TRBJ2-6; D may correspond to TRBD1 or TRBD2 (5 bases each). The material was CD4+ T cells sorted from blood, obtained at week 0. This TCR came from a human donor with alopecia areata. CDR3 loop: CASSTPGLLSGANVLTF. CDR3 coding DNA: TGTGCCAGCAGCACCCCGGGGCTTCTCTCTGGGGCCAACGTCCTGACTTTC.